Sequencing of this T cell receptor (beta chain) was carried out in a study of blood T cell repertoires in COVID-19. Some clones are missing from TCRdb's copy, which holds only in-frame ones; the method was immunoSEQ multiplex PCR. Among approximately 300,000 clones, 92% were seen once, and the ten largest hold under 20%. Germline CDR1 SGHAT, CDR2 FQNNGV. J lost 4 bases, V lost 5 bases, and 9 bases had no gene match. The CDR3 sequence is 15 residues long. What was sequenced was PBMCs or T cells enriched from blood (not recorded which). This clonotype was obtained from a woman aged 30 to 39 who had recovered from COVID-19. The chain joins TRBV11-2 to TRBJ1-2; 8 nucleotides line up with TRBD1. CDR3 residues: CASSLSRQGTYGYTF. CDR3 DNA sequence: TGTGCCAGCAGCCTGTCCAGACAGGGGACCTATGGCTACACCTTC.